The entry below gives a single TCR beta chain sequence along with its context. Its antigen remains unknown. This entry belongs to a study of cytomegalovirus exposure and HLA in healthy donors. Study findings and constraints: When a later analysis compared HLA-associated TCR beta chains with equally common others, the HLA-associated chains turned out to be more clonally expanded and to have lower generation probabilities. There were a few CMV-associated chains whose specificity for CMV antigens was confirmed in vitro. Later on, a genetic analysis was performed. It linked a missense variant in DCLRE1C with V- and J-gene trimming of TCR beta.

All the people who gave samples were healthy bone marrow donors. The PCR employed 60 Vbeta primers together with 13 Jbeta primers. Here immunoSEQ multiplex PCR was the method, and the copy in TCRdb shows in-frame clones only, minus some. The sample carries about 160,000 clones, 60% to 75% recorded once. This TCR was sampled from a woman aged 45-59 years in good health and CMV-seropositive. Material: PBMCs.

This CDR3 is CASSLEGPPAYGYTF. The CDR3 DNA sequence: TGCGCCAGCAGCTTGGAGGGGCCTCCCGCTTATGGCTACACCTTC. This chain links TRBV5-1 with TRBJ1-2, with D possibly matching TRBD1 (5 bases). V lost 0 bases and J 5 bases, leaving 14 bases between the germline ends. Per the germline V gene, CDR1 is SGHRS and CDR2 is YFSETQ. The CDR3 covers 15 residues.